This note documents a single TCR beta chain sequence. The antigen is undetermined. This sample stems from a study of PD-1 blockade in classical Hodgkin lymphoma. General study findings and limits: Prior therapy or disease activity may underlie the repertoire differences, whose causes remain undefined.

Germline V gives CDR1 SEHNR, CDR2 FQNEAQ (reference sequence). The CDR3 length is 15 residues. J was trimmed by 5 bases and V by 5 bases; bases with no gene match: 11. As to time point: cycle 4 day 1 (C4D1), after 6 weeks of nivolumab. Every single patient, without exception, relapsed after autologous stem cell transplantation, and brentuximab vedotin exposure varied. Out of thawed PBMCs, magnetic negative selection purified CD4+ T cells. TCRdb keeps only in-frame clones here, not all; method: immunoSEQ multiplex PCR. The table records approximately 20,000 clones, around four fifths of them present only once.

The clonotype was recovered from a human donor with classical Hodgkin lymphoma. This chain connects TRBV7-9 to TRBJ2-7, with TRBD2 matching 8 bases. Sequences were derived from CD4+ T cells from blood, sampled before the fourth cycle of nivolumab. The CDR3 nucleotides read TGTGCCAGCAGCAAACCCCCGGGACTAGAAAACGAGCAGTACTTC. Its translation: CASSKPPGLENEQYF.